The T cell receptor (beta chain) described here comes from a study of blood T cell repertoires in COVID-19. On the study more broadly: Spain, Italy and the United States supplied samples that represented acute and convalescent COVID-19.

This CDR3 spans 14 amino acids. CDR1 and CDR2 from the germline V gene are GTSNPN and SVGIG (reference sequence). V was pared by 3 bases and J by 1 base, with 12 bases between. The authors' processing: The authors estimated nucleated cell counts from reference gene primer amplification. The assay was immunoSEQ multiplex PCR, and TCRdb's table has in-frame clones only and misses some. The V and J calls and clone size are taken from that table; D and trimming were inferred from the DNA. The sample consists of more than 200,000 clones, 85% to 90% of them appearing once. What was sequenced was peripheral blood. The sequence was collected from a woman aged 60-75 years with COVID-19, enrolled during active disease. This chain links TRBV30 with TRBJ1-2; tentative D call: TRBD1 (5 bases). The CDR3 nucleotides read TGTGCCTGGAGACGGGGGAGACTTAACTATGGCTACACCTTC. It codes for CAWRRGRLNYGYTF.